This TCR beta chain was sequenced for a study of cytomegalovirus exposure and HLA in healthy donors. Study observations and caveats: TCR beta V segments were, for the most part, productive about 87% or about 30% of the time in an earlier analysis.

PCR amplification relied on 60 Vbeta primers (plus 13 Jbeta primers). Produced via immunoSEQ multiplex PCR; TCRdb's table is partial and in-frame only. Among under 110,000 clones listed, roughly 82% were seen once. CDR1 is MNHNS, CDR2 SASEGT, per germline. The CDR3 extends over 15 amino acids. The V end lost 7 bases, the J end lost 5 bases, and 17 bases lay between the germline ends. On this clone itself: Its antigen is not identified.

Sample: PBMCs. This TCR derives from a man in his forties or fifties in good health and CMV-seronegative. The genes are TRBV6-1 and TRBJ2-2, with D perhaps TRBD1 (5 bases). The CDR3 region is CASNPQGRGTGELFF. The CDR3 DNA sequence: TGTGCCAGCAACCCGCAGGGAAGAGGTACCGGGGAGCTGTTTTTT.